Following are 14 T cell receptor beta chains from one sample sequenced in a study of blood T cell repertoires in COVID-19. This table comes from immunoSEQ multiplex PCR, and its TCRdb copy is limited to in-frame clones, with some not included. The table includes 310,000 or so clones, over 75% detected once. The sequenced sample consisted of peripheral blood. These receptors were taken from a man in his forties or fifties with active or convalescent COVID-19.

CDR3 coding DNA: TGTGCCAGCAGCCCCTTGACAGGGGCTAACTACGAGCAGTACTTC. It codes for CASSPLTGANYEQYF. This chain uses TRBV7-8 with TRBJ2-7, with 8 bases matching TRBD1. The V segment lost 5 bases and the J segment 3 bases; nucleotides outside the gene matches: 9. Germline V CDR1 and CDR2: SGHVS, FQNEAQ. The CDR3 has 15 amino acids.

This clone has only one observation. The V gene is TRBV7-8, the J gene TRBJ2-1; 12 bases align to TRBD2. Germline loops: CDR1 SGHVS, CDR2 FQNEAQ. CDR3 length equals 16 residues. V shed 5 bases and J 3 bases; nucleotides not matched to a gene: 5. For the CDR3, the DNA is TGTGCCAGCAGCCCTAGCGGGAGGGGGCTCTACAATGAGCAGTTCTTC. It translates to CASSPSGRGLYNEQFF. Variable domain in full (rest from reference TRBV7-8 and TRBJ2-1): GAGVSQSPRYKVAKRGQDVALRCDPISGHVSLFWYQQALGQGPEFLTYFQNEAQLDKSGLPSDRFFAERPEGSVSTLKIQRTQQEDSAVYLCASSPSGRGLYNEQFFGPGTRLTVL.

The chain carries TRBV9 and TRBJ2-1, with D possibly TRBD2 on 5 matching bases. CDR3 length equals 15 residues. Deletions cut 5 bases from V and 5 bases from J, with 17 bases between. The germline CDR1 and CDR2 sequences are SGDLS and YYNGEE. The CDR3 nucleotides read TGTGCCAGCAGTCTTGAGGGATTTCCTGACAATGAGCAGTTCTTC. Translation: CASSLEGFPDNEQFF. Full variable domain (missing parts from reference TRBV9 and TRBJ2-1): DSGVTQTPKHLITATGQRVTLRCSPRSGDLSVYWYQQSLDQGLQFLIQYYNGEERAKGNILERFSAQQFPDLHSELNLSSLELGDSALYFCASSLEGFPDNEQFFGPGTRLTVL.

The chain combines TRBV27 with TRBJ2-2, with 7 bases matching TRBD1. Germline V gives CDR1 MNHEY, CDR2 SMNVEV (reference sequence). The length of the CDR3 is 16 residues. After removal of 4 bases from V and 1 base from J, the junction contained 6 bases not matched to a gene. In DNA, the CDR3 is TGTGCCAGCAGTTCCCAACGACAGGGGAACACCGGGGAGCTGTTTTTT. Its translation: CASSSQRQGNTGELFF.

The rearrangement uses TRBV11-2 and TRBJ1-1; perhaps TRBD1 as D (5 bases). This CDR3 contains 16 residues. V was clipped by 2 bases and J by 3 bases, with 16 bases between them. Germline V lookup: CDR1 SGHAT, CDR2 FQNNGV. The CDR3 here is CASSLKGVISDTEAFF. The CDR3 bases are TGTGCCAGCAGCTTAAAAGGGGTGATCTCAGACACTGAAGCTTTCTTT.

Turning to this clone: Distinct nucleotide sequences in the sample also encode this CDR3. CDR3 bases: TGTGCCAGCAGCGTTGCCGGGACAGGGGGCTATGGCTACACCTTC. It translates to CASSVAGTGGYGYTF. The genes are TRBV9 and TRBJ1-2; 11 nucleotides agree with TRBD1. This CDR3 contains 15 residues. V trimming: 2 bases; J trimming: 4 bases; junction bases outside the gene matches: 4. Germline assignment: CDR1 SGDLS and CDR2 YYNGEE.

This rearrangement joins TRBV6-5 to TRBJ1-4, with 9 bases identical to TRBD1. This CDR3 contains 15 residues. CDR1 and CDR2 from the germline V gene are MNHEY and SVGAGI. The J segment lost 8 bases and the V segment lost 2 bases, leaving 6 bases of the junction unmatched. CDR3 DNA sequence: TGTGCCAGCAGTTACACAGGACAGGGGTGGGAAAAACTGTTTTTT. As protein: CASSYTGQGWEKLFF.

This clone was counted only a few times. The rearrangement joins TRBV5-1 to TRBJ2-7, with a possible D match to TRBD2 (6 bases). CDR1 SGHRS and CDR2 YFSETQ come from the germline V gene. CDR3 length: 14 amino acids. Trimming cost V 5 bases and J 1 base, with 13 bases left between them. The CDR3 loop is CASSFGTQSYEQYF. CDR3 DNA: TGCGCCAGCAGTTTCGGGACTCAATCCTACGAGCAGTACTTC.

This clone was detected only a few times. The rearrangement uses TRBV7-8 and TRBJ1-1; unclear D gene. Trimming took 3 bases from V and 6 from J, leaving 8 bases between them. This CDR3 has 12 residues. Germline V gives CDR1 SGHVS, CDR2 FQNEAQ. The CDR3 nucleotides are TGTGCCAGCAGCTTTTCCGGGTCTGAAGCTTTCTTT. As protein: CASSFSGSEAFF.

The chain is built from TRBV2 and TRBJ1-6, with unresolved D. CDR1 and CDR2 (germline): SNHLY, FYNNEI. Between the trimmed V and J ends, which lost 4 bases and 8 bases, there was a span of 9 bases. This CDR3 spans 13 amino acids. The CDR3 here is CASSGQDDSPLHF. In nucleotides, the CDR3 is TGTGCCAGCAGTGGCCAGGATGATTCACCCCTCCACTTT. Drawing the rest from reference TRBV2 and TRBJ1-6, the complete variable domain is EPEVTQTPSHQVTQMGQEVILRCVPISNHLYFYWYRQILGQKVEFLVSFYNNEISEKSEIFDDQFSVERPDGSNFTLKIRSTKLEDSAMYFCASSGQDDSPLHFGNGTRLTVT.

CDR3 coding DNA: TGTGCCAGCAGCTTTGCCAGCCAGGGGGATCAGCCCCAGCATTTT. Residues: CASSFASQGDQPQHF. This chain uses TRBV5-5 with TRBJ1-5; TRBD1 matches at 7 bases. The CDR3 is 15 residues long. From germline, CDR1 is SGHKS and CDR2 YYEKEE (reference sequence). V was pared by 2 bases and J by 5 bases, with 7 bases of the junction left unmatched.

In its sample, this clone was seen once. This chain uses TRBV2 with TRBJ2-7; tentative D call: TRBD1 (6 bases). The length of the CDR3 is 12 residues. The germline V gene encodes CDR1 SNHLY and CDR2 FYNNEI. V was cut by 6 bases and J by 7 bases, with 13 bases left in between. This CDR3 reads CASSSGTWEQYF. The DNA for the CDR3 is TGTGCCAGCAGCTCCGGGACATGGGAGCAGTACTTC.

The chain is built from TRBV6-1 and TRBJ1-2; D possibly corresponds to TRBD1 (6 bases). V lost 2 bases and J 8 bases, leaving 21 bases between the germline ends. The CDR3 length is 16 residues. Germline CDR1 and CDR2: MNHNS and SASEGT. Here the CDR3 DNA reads TGTGCCAGCAGTGAATCGATTTTTAGGGGGTTCGGCGGCTACACCTTC. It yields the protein CASSESIFRGFGGYTF.

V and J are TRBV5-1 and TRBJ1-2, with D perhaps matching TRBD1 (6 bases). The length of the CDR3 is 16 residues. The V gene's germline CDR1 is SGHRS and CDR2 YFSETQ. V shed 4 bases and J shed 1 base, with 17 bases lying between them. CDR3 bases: TGCGCCAGCAGCCCAGGGGACGGCCCTTTTAACTATGGCTACACCTTC. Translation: CASSPGDGPFNYGYTF.